This T cell receptor (beta chain) was recovered during a study of blood T cell repertoires in COVID-19 (dated by TCRdb to the early 2020s). Concerning the study at large: Samples from collaborators originated in the United States, Italy and Spain and spanned both the acute and convalescent phases of COVID-19. The material from the prospective study consisted of cDNA or gDNA derived from T cells, B-cell-depleted T cells, or PBMCs. Deeply sampled blood TCRbeta repertoires from subjects exposed to, actively infected with, or recovered from COVID-19 were included in the dataset. A freely available public database, intended as a resource for researchers studying the immune response to SARS-CoV-2, is where the repertoires were released. Samples came from the ongoing ImmuneRACE study (first 160 participants) plus 1,254 subjects from 6 global collaborators. Sample metadata almost always included a de-identified subject ID, COVID-19 status, age in years and sex. HLA class I and class II types, where available, came from metadata supplied by the sample provider rather than from assay-based typing. The full study reports these points: Clinical and demographic metadata were provided uncurated, with the amount varying by source and participant.

TCRbeta CDR3 regions were amplified from genomic DNA by means of the immunoSEQ Assay, a bias-controlled multiplex PCR. Under the source paper's analysis protocol: Nucleated cell counts per sample were estimated from amplification of reference gene primers within the assay. Sequence reads were collapsed and filtered to measure the absolute abundance of every unique TCRbeta CDR3 rearrangement. For each sample, productive Simpson clonality was calculated by taking the square root of Simpson's diversity index across productive rearrangements. TCRdb limited this immuneACCESS table to in-frame rearrangements with V and J called. A share of clones is missing; checked studies link under half to unresolved V genes, and the rest is unexplained. V and J calls plus clone size are reproduced from that table; the DNA served to infer D and trimming. For this sample the table gives 250,000 to 300,000 clones, of which around 83% were detected only once. Roughly 5.8% of the sample is held by the ten biggest clonotypes.

For this clone: The antigen it binds to is not known. One base away there is no much larger clone; base qualities are not given.

Whole blood was collected in K2EDTA tubes by collaborating institutions according to the institutions' own protocols. Collaborator samples were shipped for TCRbeta analysis as frozen whole blood, isolated PBMCs, or DNA extracted from either sample type. The CDR3 sequence holds 14 residues, the cysteine and phenylalanine included. The read is trimmed to its CDR3 DNA, 42 bases read in frame from base 1. CDR1 and CDR2 (MNHEY, SVGAGI) derive from the germline V gene. V lost 5 bases and J lost 7 bases, and the count of bases not matched to a germline gene is 9. Sequencing used peripheral blood. The V and J genes are TRBV6-5 and TRBJ1-2, and TRBD1 matches 8 of the central bases. This clonotype originated in a man aged 80 or over with acute or convalescent COVID-19. The CDR3 region reads CASSTPGQGFGYTF. The DNA sequence reads TGTGCCAGCAGTACCCCAGGACAGGGTTTTGGCTACACCTTC.